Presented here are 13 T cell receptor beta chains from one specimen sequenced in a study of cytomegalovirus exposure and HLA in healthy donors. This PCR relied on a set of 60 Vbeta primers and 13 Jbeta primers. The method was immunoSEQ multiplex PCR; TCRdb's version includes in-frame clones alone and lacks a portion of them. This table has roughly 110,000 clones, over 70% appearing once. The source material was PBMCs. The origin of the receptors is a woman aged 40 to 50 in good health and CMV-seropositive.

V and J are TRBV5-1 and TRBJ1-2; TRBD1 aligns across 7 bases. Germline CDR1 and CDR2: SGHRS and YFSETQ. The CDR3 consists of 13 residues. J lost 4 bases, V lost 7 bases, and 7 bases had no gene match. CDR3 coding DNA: TGCGCCAGCGGAAAGGGACAGACCTATGGCTACACCTTC. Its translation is CASGKGQTYGYTF.

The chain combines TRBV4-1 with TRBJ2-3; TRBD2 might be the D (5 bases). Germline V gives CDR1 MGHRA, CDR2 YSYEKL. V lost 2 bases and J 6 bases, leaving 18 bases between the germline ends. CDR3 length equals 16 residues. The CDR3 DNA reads TGCGCCAGCAGCCAATCACTAGTTTCGACACGGGATACGCAGTATTTT. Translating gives CASSQSLVSTRDTQYF.

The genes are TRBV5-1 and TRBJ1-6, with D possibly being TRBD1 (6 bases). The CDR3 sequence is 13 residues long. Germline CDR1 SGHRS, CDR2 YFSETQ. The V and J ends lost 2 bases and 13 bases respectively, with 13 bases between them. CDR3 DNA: TGCGCCAGCAGCTTCAACCAGGGGCCGCCCCTCCACTTT. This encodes CASSFNQGPPLHF.

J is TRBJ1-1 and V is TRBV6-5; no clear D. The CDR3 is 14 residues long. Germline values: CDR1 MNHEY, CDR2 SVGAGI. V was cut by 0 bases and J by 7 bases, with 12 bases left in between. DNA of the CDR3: TGTGCCAGCAGTTACTCGAACGAGGGCGGTGAAGCTTTCTTT. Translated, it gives CASSYSNEGGEAFF.

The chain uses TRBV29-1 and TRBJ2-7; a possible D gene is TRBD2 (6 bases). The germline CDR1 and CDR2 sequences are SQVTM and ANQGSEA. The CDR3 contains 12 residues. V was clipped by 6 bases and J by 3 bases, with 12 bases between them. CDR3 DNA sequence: TGCAGCGTGGGGGGACCGGACTACGAGCAGTACTTC. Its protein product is CSVGGPDYEQYF.

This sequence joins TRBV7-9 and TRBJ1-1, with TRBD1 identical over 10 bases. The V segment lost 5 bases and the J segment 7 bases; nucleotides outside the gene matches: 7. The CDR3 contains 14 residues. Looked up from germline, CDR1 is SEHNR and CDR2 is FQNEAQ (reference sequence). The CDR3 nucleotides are TGTGCCAGCAGCCCCTGGACAGGGGGTGGTGAAGCTTTCTTT. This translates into CASSPWTGGGEAFF.

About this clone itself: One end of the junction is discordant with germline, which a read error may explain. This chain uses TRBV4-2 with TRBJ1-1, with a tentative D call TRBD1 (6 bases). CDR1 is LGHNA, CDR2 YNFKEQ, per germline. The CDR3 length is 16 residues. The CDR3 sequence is CASSQGAPGVRTEAFF. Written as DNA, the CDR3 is TGTGCCAGCAGTCAAGGGGCCCCAGGGGTCCGCACTGAAGCTTTCTTT.

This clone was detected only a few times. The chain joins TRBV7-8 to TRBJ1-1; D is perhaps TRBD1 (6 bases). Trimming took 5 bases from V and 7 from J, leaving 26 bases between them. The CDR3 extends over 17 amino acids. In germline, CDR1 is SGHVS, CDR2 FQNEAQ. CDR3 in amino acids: CASSPNGAGAPYIEAFF. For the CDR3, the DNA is TGTGCCAGCAGCCCAAATGGTGCGGGGGCCCCCTACATTGAAGCTTTCTTT.

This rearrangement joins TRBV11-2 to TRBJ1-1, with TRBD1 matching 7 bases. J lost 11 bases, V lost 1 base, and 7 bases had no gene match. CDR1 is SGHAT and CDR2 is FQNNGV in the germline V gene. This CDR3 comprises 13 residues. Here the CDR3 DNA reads TGTGCCAGCAGCTTAGGGGTACAGGGGAGGGCTTTCTTT. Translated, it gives CASSLGVQGRAFF.

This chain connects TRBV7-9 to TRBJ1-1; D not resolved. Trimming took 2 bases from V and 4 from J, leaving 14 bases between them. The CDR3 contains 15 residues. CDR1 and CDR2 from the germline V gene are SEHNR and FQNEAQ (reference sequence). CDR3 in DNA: TGTGCCAGCAGCTTAAGAGCGGGCCCATTCACTGAAGCTTTCTTT. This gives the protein CASSLRAGPFTEAFF.

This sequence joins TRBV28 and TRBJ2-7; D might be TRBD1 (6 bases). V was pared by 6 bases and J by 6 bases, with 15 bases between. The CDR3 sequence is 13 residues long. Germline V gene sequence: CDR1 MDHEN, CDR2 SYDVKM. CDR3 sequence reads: CASRLGTNREQYF. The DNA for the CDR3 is TGTGCCAGCAGGCTTGGGACAAATCGCGAGCAGTACTTC.

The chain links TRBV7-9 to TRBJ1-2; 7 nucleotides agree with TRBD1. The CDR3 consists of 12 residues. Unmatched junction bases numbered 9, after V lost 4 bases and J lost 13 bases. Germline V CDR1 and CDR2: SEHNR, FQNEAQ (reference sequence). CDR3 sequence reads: CASSSPQGRRTF. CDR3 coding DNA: TGTGCCAGCAGCTCACCACAGGGGCGTCGCACCTTC. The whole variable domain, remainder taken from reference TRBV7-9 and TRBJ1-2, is DTGVSQNPRHKITKRGQNVTFRCDPISEHNRLYWYRQTLGQGPEFLTYFQNEAQLEKSRLLSDRFSAERPKGSFSTLEIQRTEQGDSAMYLCASSSPQGRRTFGSGTRLTVV.

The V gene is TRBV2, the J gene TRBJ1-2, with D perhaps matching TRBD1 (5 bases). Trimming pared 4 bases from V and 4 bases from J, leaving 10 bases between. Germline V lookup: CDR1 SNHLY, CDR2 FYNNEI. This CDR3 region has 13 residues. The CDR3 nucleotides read TGTGCCAGCAGTGCGCCTGACAGCTATGGCTACACCTTC. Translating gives CASSAPDSYGYTF.